This TCR beta chain was recorded in a study of technical replicates of blood from a handful of donors. TCRdb's table, derived via immunoSEQ multiplex PCR, lists solely in-frame clones and lacks some. Of 59,000 or so clones listed, around 93% were seen once; the top ten hold less than 4.5%. The length of the CDR3 is 16 residues. The ends lost 0 bases at V and 1 base at J; junction bases unmatched: 3. The germline V gene encodes CDR1 SGHNT and CDR2 YYREEE (reference sequence). This sequence joins TRBV5-4 and TRBJ2-1, with TRBD2 identical over 8 bases. Specimen: PBMCs. This TCR came from a human donor in good health. Some clones in this sample may be carry-over from other donors' samples. CDR3 region: CASSLGIAGSYNEQFF. The CDR3 DNA follows: TGTGCCAGCAGCTTGGGAATAGCGGGGTCCTACAATGAGCAGTTCTTC.